The 15 T cell receptor beta chains given below trace back to one sample, sequenced in a study of blood T cells in healthy people across ages (dated by TCRdb to the mid-2010s). The library came from 5' RACE. The reads were generated on an Illumina HiSeq 2500. A second PCR of about 7 to 12 cycles was run with a J-beta primer mix and a sample-barcoded 5' primer. TCRdb reprocessed the public reads (quality trimming at Q25 with fastp, clone calling with MiXCR) and kept in-frame beta chains. Rows with a matching CDR3 protein are joined into one entry that keeps the most common DNA and genes. The sample table contains 1.2 million to 1.5 million distinct CDR3 sequences; only one count was recorded for 55% to 75% of them. Of the sample, about 6.7% is held by the ten largest clones. Sequenced input: blood. All receptors derive from a man in his late teens or twenties in good health.

The chain couples TRBV20-1 to TRBJ1-2; 7 nucleotides match TRBD1. Germline V CDR1 and CDR2: DFQATT, SNEGSKA (reference sequence). CDR3 length: 14 residues. J gave up 4 bases and V 5 bases, and 10 bases lay outside the gene matches. CDR3 sequence: CSAPGPTGVYGYTF. DNA of the CDR3: TGCAGTGCTCCGGGCCCTACAGGGGTCTATGGCTACACCTTC.

This clonotype was counted a few times. The V and J genes are TRBV4-2 and TRBJ2-7; D remains ambiguous. Germline V gives CDR1 LGHNA, CDR2 YNFKEQ. The length of the CDR3 is 13 residues. Trimming shortened V by 1 base and J by 5 bases, and 9 bases separated the two germline ends. The DNA for the CDR3 is TGTGCCAGCAGCCAAGTCTTTAGAGACGAGCAGTACTTC. Amino acids: CASSQVFRDEQYF.

About this clonotype itself: One junction end disagrees with the germline gene, perhaps due to a read error. V and J are TRBV3-1 and TRBJ2-5; 8 bases are a match to TRBD2. The CDR3 contains 16 residues. In germline, CDR1 is LGHDT, CDR2 YNNKEL (reference sequence). The CDR3 loop is CASSQRLSGIGETQCF. CDR3 bases: TGTGCCAGCAGCCAACGACTTAGCGGGATCGGAGAGACCCAGTGCTTC.

The chain employs TRBV28 and TRBJ1-6; 7 bases map to TRBD1. V was pared by 5 bases and J by 6 bases, with 10 bases of the junction left unmatched. CDR3 size: 16 residues. Germline values: CDR1 MDHEN, CDR2 SYDVKM. The CDR3 here is CASSGVMTGFNSPLHF. CDR3 sequence (DNA): TGTGCCAGCAGTGGAGTAATGACAGGGTTTAATTCACCCCTCCACTTT.

This chain joins TRBV20-1 and TRBJ2-1, with a possible D match to TRBD2 (5 bases). The germline gives CDR1 DFQATT, CDR2 SNEGSKA (reference sequence). The CDR3 totals 16 residues. V was clipped by 0 bases and J by 6 bases, with 18 bases between them. CDR3 sequence reads: CSARDFKLGGLNEQFF. In DNA form, the CDR3 reads TGCAGTGCTAGAGATTTTAAACTAGGCGGGCTCAATGAGCAGTTCTTC.

This clonotype was observed a handful of times. The chain employs TRBV5-1 and TRBJ2-7; no definite D call. Trimming removed 1 base at V and 3 bases at J, with 14 bases between. Germline V gene lookup returns CDR1 SGHRS and CDR2 YFSETQ. This CDR3 is 15 amino acids long. CDR3: CASSLPGRRVYEQYF. In DNA form, the CDR3 reads TGCGCCAGCAGCTTGCCAGGCCGTAGAGTCTACGAGCAGTACTTC.

This clonotype occurred once. The V gene is TRBV27, the J gene TRBJ2-1; D is undetermined. The DNA end is more similar to TRBJ2-7, so the J call may be wrong. The CDR3 is made up of 13 amino acids. Germline V gives CDR1 MNHEY, CDR2 SMNVEV (reference sequence). The CDR3 nucleotides read TGTGCCAGCAGTTATGGGGATCCCGATGAGCAGTACTTC. It encodes CASSYGDPDEQYF.

Only a few counts were recorded for this clonotype. V is TRBV27 and J is TRBJ2-7; 8 bases match TRBD1. Trimming removed 5 bases from V and 2 bases from J; junction bases left unmatched: 8. The CDR3 is 15 residues long. The germline CDR1 and CDR2 sequences are MNHEY and SMNVEV (reference sequence). CDR3 DNA sequence: TGTGCCAGCAGTCCGACAGGGGATTGGGCCTACGAGCAGTACTTC. It translates to CASSPTGDWAYEQYF.

The sample holds a few counts of this clonotype. The chain is built from TRBV5-1 and TRBJ2-2; D is undetermined. V was cut by 0 bases and J by 1 base, with 7 bases left in between. This CDR3 contains 15 residues. Germline V lookup: CDR1 SGHRS, CDR2 YFSETQ. In nucleotides, the CDR3 is TGCGCCAGCAGCTTGGCTACGGGGAACACCGGGGAGCTGTTTTTT. It encodes CASSLATGNTGELFF.

The chain employs TRBV9 and TRBJ2-5; 7 bases line up with TRBD2. The J call may be incorrect, as the DNA end agrees better with TRBJ2-7. The germline V gene encodes CDR1 SGDLS and CDR2 YYNGEE. The CDR3 consists of 15 residues. As DNA, the CDR3 is TGTGCCAGCAGCCCACTCTTAGGACTAGGAGGCGAGCAGTACTTC. Encoded protein: CASSPLLGLGGEQYF.

This sequence joins TRBV4-1 and TRBJ1-5; perhaps TRBD1 as D (5 bases). This CDR3 has 15 residues. Germline values: CDR1 MGHRA, CDR2 YSYEKL. The germline V and J ends were trimmed by 6 bases and 1 base, with 13 bases remaining between them. CDR3 region: CASSPPGSSNQPQHF. The DNA for the CDR3 is TGCGCCAGCAGTCCTCCAGGGAGCAGCAATCAGCCCCAGCATTTT.

The CDR3 is CSAIRTSGGRKDTQYF. CDR3 nucleotide sequence: TGCAGTGCTATCCGAACTAGCGGGGGGCGGAAAGATACGCAGTATTTT. V and J are TRBV20-1 and TRBJ2-3; 12 nucleotides align to TRBD2. CDR3 length: 16 residues. CDR1 and CDR2 (germline): DFQATT, SNEGSKA (reference sequence). The V segment lost 4 bases and the J segment 5 bases; nucleotides outside the gene matches: 10.

This clonotype has a count of ten or more. The J gene is TRBJ1-4, the V gene TRBV2; D is unresolved. The CDR3 covers 10 residues. The germline CDR1 and CDR2 sequences are SNHLY and FYNNEI. Between the trimmed V and J ends, which lost 6 bases and 5 bases, there was a span of 1 base. The CDR3: CASSNEKLFF. The CDR3 bases are TGTGCCAGCAGCAATGAAAAACTGTTTTTT.

CDR3 sequence reads: CSVEVFLSDTQYF. The CDR3 nucleotides are TGCAGCGTTGAAGTTTTCCTCTCAGATACGCAGTATTTT. The rearrangement links TRBV29-1 to TRBJ2-3; D is unclear. Trimming shortened V by 1 base and J by 4 bases, and 9 bases separated the two germline ends. CDR1 is SQVTM and CDR2 is ANQGSEA in the germline V gene. The length of the CDR3 is 13 residues.

The rearrangement links TRBV6-2 or TRBV6-3 to TRBJ2-3; 7 positions match TRBD2. V dropped 6 bases and J dropped 3; count of bases not matched to a gene: 9. This CDR3 is built from 15 residues. Germline-derived CDR1 and CDR2 are MNHEY and SVGEGT. The CDR3, as DNA: TGTGCCAGCAGGTCTAGCGGAGTTAGGACAGATACGCAGTATTTT. Protein: CASRSSGVRTDTQYF.